This T cell receptor (beta chain) was captured in a study of blood T cell repertoires in COVID-19. The wider study: COVID-19 samples, acute and convalescent, were from the United States, Italy and Spain.

Germline V gene lookup returns CDR1 SGHRS and CDR2 YFSETQ. The CDR3 extends over 14 amino acids. The V and J ends lost 0 bases and 4 bases respectively, with 10 bases between them. As regards this clone: This same CDR3 is encoded by further DNA sequences in the sample.

In the authors' workflow: Scientists estimated how many nucleated cells there were by amplifying reference gene primers. Libraries were prepared by immunoSEQ multiplex PCR; TCRdb keeps only in-frame clonotypes and omits some of them. The DNA was the basis for D and trimming; V, J and clone size are from that table. This table has over 60,000 clones, about four fifths appearing once. This chain joins TRBV5-1 and TRBJ1-1; D is uncertain. The source is a woman of 80 years or more with acute or convalescent COVID-19. Sequenced sample: peripheral blood. The CDR3 here is CASSLAGFGTEAFF. The CDR3, as DNA: TGCGCCAGCAGCTTGGCAGGATTTGGCACTGAAGCTTTCTTT.